This TCR beta chain was recorded in a study of blood T cell repertoires in COVID-19. Overall study context: Nucleic acid was either cDNA or gDNA, and it came from T cells, B-cell-depleted T cells, or PBMCs.

In the study's own analysis: How many nucleated cells were present was estimated from reference gene primer amplification. The method was immunoSEQ multiplex PCR; TCRdb's version includes in-frame clones alone and lacks a portion of them. That table furnishes V, J and clone size, whereas the DNA furnished D and trimming. The sample shows approximately 97,000 clones, about 91% of them seen only once. The sample consisted of peripheral blood. This TCR was recovered from a man aged 50 to 59 with COVID-19, enrolled during active disease.

CDR3 protein: CARSLDQAGGIEQFF. In DNA, the CDR3 is TGTGCCAGAAGCTTAGATCAAGCGGGGGGGATTGAGCAGTTCTTC. The V call is TRBV7-5, the J call TRBJ2-1; the table names TRBD2, a call not compared with the DNA. TRBV7-5 is a listed pseudogene. The CDR3 totals 15 residues.